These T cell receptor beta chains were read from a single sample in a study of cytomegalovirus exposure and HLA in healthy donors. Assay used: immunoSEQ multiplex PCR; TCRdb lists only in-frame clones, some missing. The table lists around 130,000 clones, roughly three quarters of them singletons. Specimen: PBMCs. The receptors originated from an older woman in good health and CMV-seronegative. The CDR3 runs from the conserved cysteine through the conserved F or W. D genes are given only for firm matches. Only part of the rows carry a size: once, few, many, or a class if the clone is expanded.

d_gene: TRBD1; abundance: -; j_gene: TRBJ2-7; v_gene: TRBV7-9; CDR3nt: TGTGCCAGCAGCGGGGACAGGGCCACCTACGAGCAGTACTTC; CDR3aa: CASSGDRATYEQYF
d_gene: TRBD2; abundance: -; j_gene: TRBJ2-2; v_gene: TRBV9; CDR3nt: TGTGCCAGCAGCTTTAGGACTAGCGGGGGACCCATCGGGGAGCTGTTTTTT; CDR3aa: CASSFRTSGGPIGELFF
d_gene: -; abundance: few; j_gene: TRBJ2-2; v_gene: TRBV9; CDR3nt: TGTGCCAGCAGCGTCCCCCTTACAGGGGGGGGCGGGGAGCTGTTTTTT; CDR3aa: CASSVPLTGGGGELFF
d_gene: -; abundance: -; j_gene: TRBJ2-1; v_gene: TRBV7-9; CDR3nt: TGTGCCAGCAGCTTGGGGGCGGCCAATGAGCAGTTCTTC; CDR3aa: CASSLGAANEQFF
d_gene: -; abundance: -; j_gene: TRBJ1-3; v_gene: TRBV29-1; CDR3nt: TGCAGCGTTGAGAAGAGCTCTGGAAACACCATATATTTT; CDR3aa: CSVEKSSGNTIYF
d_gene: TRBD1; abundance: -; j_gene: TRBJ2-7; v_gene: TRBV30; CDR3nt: TGTGCCTGGAGTGCCATCTCGGGGACAGGGGTCTACGAGCAGTACTTC; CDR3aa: CAWSAISGTGVYEQYF
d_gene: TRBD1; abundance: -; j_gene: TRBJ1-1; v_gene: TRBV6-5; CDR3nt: TGTGCCAGCAGTGAAGACGGGACAGGGACTCAAGCTTTCTTT; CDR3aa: CASSEDGTGTQAFF
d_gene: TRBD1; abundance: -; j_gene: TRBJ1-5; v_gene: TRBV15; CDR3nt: TGTGCCACCAGCAGAGTGGGACCGGGACAGGGCTTCAATCAGCCCCAGCATTTT; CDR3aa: CATSRVGPGQGFNQPQHF
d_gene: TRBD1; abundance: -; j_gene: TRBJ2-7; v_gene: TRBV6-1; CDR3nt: TGTGCCAGCAGTGGTCGACAGGGGGCAAAAGAGCAGTACTTC; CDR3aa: CASSGRQGAKEQYF
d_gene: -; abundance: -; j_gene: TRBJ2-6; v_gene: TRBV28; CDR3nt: TGTGCCAGCAGTTTCCCCCCGACGGGCTCTGGGGCCAACGTCCTGACTTTC; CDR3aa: CASSFPPTGSGANVLTF
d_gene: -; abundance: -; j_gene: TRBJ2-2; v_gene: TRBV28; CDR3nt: TGTGCCAGCGGTCCGGGTTGGGTCGGGGAGCTGTTTTTT; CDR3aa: CASGPGWVGELFF
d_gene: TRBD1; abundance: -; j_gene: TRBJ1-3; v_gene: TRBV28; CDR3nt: TGTGCCAGCAGTCAGAACCGTGGGGGACAGAACACCATATATTTT; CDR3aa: CASSQNRGGQNTIYF
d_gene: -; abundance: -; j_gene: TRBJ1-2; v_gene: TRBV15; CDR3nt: TGTGCCACCAGCAGAGATCGAGTGAATGGCTACACCTTC; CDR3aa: CATSRDRVNGYTF
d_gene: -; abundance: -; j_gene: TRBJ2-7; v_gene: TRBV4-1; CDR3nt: TGCGCCAGCAGCCAAGGCCGCGCCTTTTCTTCCTACGAGCAGTACTTC; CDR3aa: CASSQGRAFSSYEQYF
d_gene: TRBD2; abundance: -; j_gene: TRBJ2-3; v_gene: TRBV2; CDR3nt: TGTGCCAGCAGTTCCCGACTAGCGCACAGCACAGATACGCAGTATTTT; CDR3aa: CASSSRLAHSTDTQYF
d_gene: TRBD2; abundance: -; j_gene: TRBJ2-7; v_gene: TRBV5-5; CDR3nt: TGTGCCAGCAGCCGTGTCCCTAGCGGCGCCTACGAGCAGTACTTC; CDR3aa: CASSRVPSGAYEQYF